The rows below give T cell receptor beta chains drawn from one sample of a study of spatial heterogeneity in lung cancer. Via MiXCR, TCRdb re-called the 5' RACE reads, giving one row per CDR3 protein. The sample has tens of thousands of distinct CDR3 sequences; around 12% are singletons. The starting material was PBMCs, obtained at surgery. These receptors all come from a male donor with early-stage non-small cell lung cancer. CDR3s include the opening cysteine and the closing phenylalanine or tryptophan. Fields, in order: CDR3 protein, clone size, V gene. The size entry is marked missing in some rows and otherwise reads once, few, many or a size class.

CDR3aa: CASCGGVSYNEQFF
abundance: many
v_gene: TRBV2

CDR3aa: CASSSGDTQYF
abundance: -
v_gene: TRBV27

CDR3aa: CASSLAGAEETQYF
abundance: few
v_gene: TRBV7-9

CDR3aa: CASSEKTQGRGQPQHF
abundance: few
v_gene: TRBV10-2

CDR3aa: CASSYDLGGTGELFF
abundance: -
v_gene: TRBV11-2

CDR3aa: CSALDGTYEQYF
abundance: few
v_gene: TRBV20-1

CDR3aa: CSVREAIGEQYF
abundance: few
v_gene: TRBV29-1

CDR3aa: CSVEGRLAGDIYEQYF
abundance: few
v_gene: TRBV29-1

CDR3aa: CSVEITGYEQYF
abundance: -
v_gene: TRBV29-1

CDR3aa: CASSPGTGNEKLFF
abundance: -
v_gene: TRBV6-2/TRBV6-3

CDR3aa: CSVQGSYGYTF
abundance: few
v_gene: TRBV29-1

CDR3aa: CASSLEPQETQYF
abundance: many
v_gene: TRBV5-1

CDR3aa: CASSSGEGGDGYTF
abundance: few
v_gene: TRBV27

CDR3aa: CSVDRQGIEAFF
abundance: few
v_gene: TRBV29-1

CDR3aa: CSARYEDTGELFF
abundance: -
v_gene: TRBV20-1

CDR3aa: CASSPHGTGAGDEQFF
abundance: -
v_gene: TRBV4-1

CDR3aa: CASSLRINTGELFF
abundance: few
v_gene: TRBV13

CDR3aa: CATSSAPRGRSSYEQYF
abundance: -
v_gene: TRBV15

CDR3aa: CASSQAIGQSSGYTF
abundance: -
v_gene: TRBV3-1

CDR3aa: CASSLGQGETQYF
abundance: many
v_gene: TRBV7-6